Below, 26 T cell receptor beta chains from the same sample are listed, as sequenced in a study of shared clonotypes between healthy human individuals (dated by TCRdb to 2020 to 2022). Library construction relied on the immunoSEQ multiplex PCR assay. As stored in TCRdb, this immuneACCESS dataset retains in-frame rearrangements with V and J assigned. A fraction of the clones does not appear; measured against another copy, unresolved V genes explain less than half of the discrepancy, and the remainder lacks a known reason. This sample holds about 590,000 clones; less than 97% were observed only once. The top ten clones comprise 0.09% to 0.13% of the sample. CD8 naive samples were obtained by positive selection for CCR7 among CD45RO-negative cells, yielding a CD45RA+CCR7+ population from which TemRA cells were excluded. The sequenced material came from naive CD8+ T cells sorted from blood. The cell subset or site tag for this specimen amounts to: CD45RA+CCR7+. Receptor source: a woman aged 25 to 39 in good health.

The rearrangement uses TRBV11-2 and TRBJ1-1, with D possibly being TRBD1 (5 bases). CDR1 is SGHAT, CDR2 FQNNGV, per germline. The germline V and J ends were trimmed by 0 bases and 3 bases, with 14 bases remaining between them. The CDR3 contains 16 residues. The CDR3 DNA follows: TGTGCCAGCAGCTTAGATCTCCCAGGGTTTGACACTGAAGCTTTCTTT. It codes for CASSLDLPGFDTEAFF. The full variable domain, its missing parts supplied by reference TRBV11-2 and TRBJ1-1, is EAGVAQSPRYKIIEKRQSVAFWCNPISGHATLYWYQQILGQGPKLLIQFQNNGVVDDSQLPKDRFSAERLKGVDSTLKIQPAKLEDSAVYLCASSLDLPGFDTEAFFGQGTRLTVV.

The CDR3 DNA reads TGTGCCAGCAGCGGGGAGACAGGCTTTAGGATGAACACTGAAGCTTTCTTT. It yields the protein CASSGETGFRMNTEAFF. The chain is built from TRBV5-6 and TRBJ1-1, with a tentative D call TRBD1 (6 bases). The CDR3 length is 17 residues. V lost 4 bases, J lost 0 bases, and 19 bases lay in between. Germline CDR1 is SGHDT and CDR2 is YYEEEE.

The chain carries TRBV5-4 and TRBJ2-1; D is unresolved. This CDR3 region has 12 residues. CDR1 SGHNT and CDR2 YYREEE come from the germline V gene (reference sequence). With 6 bases removed from V and 8 bases from J, the gap between germline ends came to 12 bases. The CDR3 spells CASTPDGYEQFF. CDR3 DNA sequence: TGTGCCAGCACCCCGGACGGGTATGAGCAGTTCTTC.

The chain recombines TRBV28 with TRBJ2-5, with a possible D match to TRBD1 (6 bases). This CDR3 is 16 amino acids long. Germline V lookup: CDR1 MDHEN, CDR2 SYDVKM. Trimming stripped 0 bases from V and 1 base from J, with 12 bases between. CDR3 loop: CASSLWDSGSQETQYF. The DNA of the CDR3 is TGTGCCAGCAGTTTATGGGACAGCGGATCCCAAGAGACCCAGTACTTC.

The rearrangement uses TRBV28 and TRBJ2-3; D uncertain. The CDR3 loop spans 13 amino acids. Germline V gives CDR1 MDHEN, CDR2 SYDVKM. Trimming took 1 base from V and 3 from J, leaving 5 bases between them. CDR3 residues: CASSLFRTDTQYF. DNA for the CDR3: TGTGCCAGCAGTTTATTCAGGACAGATACGCAGTATTTT.

The V and J genes are TRBV9 and TRBJ2-6; tentatively, D is TRBD2 (7 bases). Germline loops: CDR1 SGDLS, CDR2 YYNGEE. This CDR3 has 19 amino acids. The V end lost 4 bases, the J end lost 0 bases, and 20 bases lay between the germline ends. In DNA, the CDR3 is TGTGCCAGCAGCTCTTGGGGGGGCCGCCCCTCCTCTGGGGCCAACGTCCTGACTTTC. It codes for CASSSWGGRPSSGANVLTF.

V is TRBV27 and J is TRBJ1-2, with D hard to call. The germline gives CDR1 MNHEY, CDR2 SMNVEV (reference sequence). V dropped 2 bases and J dropped 0 bases, with 10 bases sitting between them. The CDR3 extends over 15 amino acids. The CDR3, as DNA: TGTGCCAGCAGTTTAGGACCGAATCCTAACTATGGCTACACCTTC. It specifies CASSLGPNPNYGYTF.

The rearrangement joins TRBV29-1 to TRBJ2-3; D possibly corresponds to TRBD2 (5 bases). The CDR3 runs 14 residues. V was clipped by 5 bases and J by 1 base, with 13 bases between them. CDR1 is SQVTM and CDR2 is ANQGSEA in the germline V gene. This CDR3 reads CSVLLGDGTDTQYF. Here the CDR3 DNA reads TGCAGCGTTCTCCTCGGGGATGGCACAGATACGCAGTATTTT.

As for this clone: The identical CDR3 is also encoded by other nucleotide sequences in the sample. V and J are TRBV6-5 and TRBJ2-2; D gene ambiguous. This CDR3 is 12 amino acids long. Germline assignment: CDR1 MNHEY and CDR2 SVGAGI. The V end was cut by 3 bases, the J end by 6 bases, with 5 bases between. DNA of the CDR3: TGTGCCAGCAGTTATAGGGCCGGGGAGCTGTTTTTT. Amino acids: CASSYRAGELFF.

The chain carries TRBV6-8 and TRBJ1-4; 9 bases are shared with TRBD1. CDR3 length: 15 residues. J lost 7 bases, V lost 6 bases, and 9 bases had no gene match. Germline-derived CDR1 and CDR2 are MNHGY and SAAAGT. The CDR3 DNA is TGTGCCAGCAGACACAGGGGGCATGGTTTTGAAAAACTGTTTTTT. Translation: CASRHRGHGFEKLFF.

The chain employs TRBV28 and TRBJ1-1, with no clear D. Germline V lookup: CDR1 MDHEN, CDR2 SYDVKM. V shed 7 bases and J shed 4 bases, with 19 bases lying between them. This CDR3 region has 15 residues. CDR3 in amino acids: CASISNREDSTEAFF. DNA of the CDR3: TGTGCCAGCATATCGAATAGGGAGGATAGCACTGAAGCTTTCTTT. The full variable domain, completed using reference TRBV28 and TRBJ1-1, is DVKVTQSSRYLVKRTGEKVFLECVQDMDHENMFWYRQDPGLGLRLIYFSYDVKMKEKGDIPEGYSVSREKKERFSLILESASTNQTSMYLCASISNREDSTEAFFGQGTRLTVV.

The rearrangement uses TRBV7-6 and TRBJ2-5; TRBD1 or TRBD2 may be the D gene (5 bases each). V shed 5 bases and J shed 5 bases, with 21 bases lying between them. This CDR3 region has 16 residues. CDR1 and CDR2 from the germline V gene are SGHVS and FNYEAQ. DNA of the CDR3: TGTGCCAGCAGCGCCCTCCTACAGGAGGCGTGGGAGACCCAGTACTTC. It translates to CASSALLQEAWETQYF.

The CDR3 loop reads CASSESTSGSDEQFF. Written as DNA, the CDR3 is TGCGCCAGCAGTGAGTCGACTAGCGGGAGTGATGAGCAGTTCTTC. The V gene is TRBV10-1, the J gene TRBJ2-1, with 12 positions matching TRBD2. The CDR3 runs 15 residues. CDR1 is WNHNN and CDR2 is SYGVQD in the germline V gene (reference sequence). V lost 0 bases to trimming and J lost 8 bases; unmatched junction nucleotides: 2.

The J gene is TRBJ2-3, the V gene TRBV5-6, with TRBD2 identical over 8 bases. J gave up 0 bases and V 0 bases, and 6 bases lay outside the gene matches. Germline loops: CDR1 SGHDT, CDR2 YYEEEE. The CDR3 loop spans 17 amino acids. The CDR3 region is CASSLVTASGSTDTQYF. For the CDR3, the DNA is TGTGCCAGCAGCTTGGTGACGGCTAGCGGGAGCACAGATACGCAGTATTTT.

To note about this clone: This same CDR3 is encoded by further DNA sequences in the sample. The chain links TRBV27 to TRBJ2-2, with TRBD1 as a possible D gene (6 bases). V was shortened by 3 bases and J by 2 bases, with 7 bases between the two germline ends. This CDR3 has 14 residues. Germline loops: CDR1 MNHEY, CDR2 SMNVEV (reference sequence). The CDR3 region has the DNA TGTGCCAGCAGTTTGGGACAAAACACCGGGGAGCTGTTTTTT. Amino acid sequence: CASSLGQNTGELFF.

The rearrangement joins TRBV6-6 to TRBJ1-1; no clear D gene. The V end lost 0 bases, the J end lost 3 bases, and 8 bases lay between the germline ends. CDR1 and CDR2 from the germline V gene are MNHNY and SVGAGI (reference sequence). The CDR3 contains 14 residues. The CDR3 sequence: CASSYSEGHTEAFF. CDR3 nucleotide sequence: TGTGCCAGCAGTTACTCAGAGGGCCACACTGAAGCTTTCTTT.

V usage is TRBV9 and J usage is TRBJ2-1; D may be TRBD1 (5 bases). The CDR3 length is 14 residues. CDR1 is SGDLS, CDR2 YYNGEE, per germline. V was clipped by 3 bases and J by 8 bases, with 15 bases between them. As DNA, the CDR3 is TGTGCCAGCAGCGGAGGTGTGACAGCCTATGAGCAGTTCTTC. Encoded protein: CASSGGVTAYEQFF.

This clone turned up a few times. The chain couples TRBV19 to TRBJ2-7, with 8 bases fitting TRBD2. The junction had 7 bases not matched to a gene; V was cut back by 4 bases and J by 5 bases. In germline, CDR1 is LNHDA, CDR2 SQIVND (reference sequence). This CDR3 spans 14 amino acids. CDR3 DNA: TGTGCCAGTAGTAGCGAGCGGGAGAAGCACGAGCAGTACTTC. It specifies CASSSEREKHEQYF.

The chain has TRBV25-1 and TRBJ2-7, with D maybe TRBD2 (7 bases). With 6 bases removed from V and 2 bases from J, the gap between germline ends came to 14 bases. Looked up from germline, CDR1 is MGHDK and CDR2 is SYGVNS. The CDR3 totals 14 residues. CDR3: CASSLGGGAYEQYF. The CDR3 DNA sequence: TGTGCCAGCAGCCTGGGAGGGGGGGCCTACGAGCAGTACTTC.

The rearrangement links TRBV28 to TRBJ2-7, with D tentatively TRBD1 (5 bases). This CDR3 is 14 amino acids long. The V and J ends lost 0 bases and 2 bases respectively, with 8 bases between them. The germline CDR1 and CDR2 sequences are MDHEN and SYDVKM. CDR3 loop: CASSLWDNAYEQYF. The CDR3 DNA reads TGTGCCAGCAGTTTATGGGACAACGCCTACGAGCAGTACTTC.

The chain employs TRBV27 and TRBJ1-2; 8 positions agree with TRBD1. CDR3 size: 16 residues. Germline V gene sequence: CDR1 MNHEY, CDR2 SMNVEV (reference sequence). V was clipped by 0 bases and J by 4 bases; unmatched bases: 7. CDR3 DNA: TGTGCCAGCAGTTTATCCCCTCGGACAGGGATCTATGGCTACACCTTC. It specifies CASSLSPRTGIYGYTF.

This chain connects TRBV10-3 to TRBJ2-3; D may be TRBD2 (5 bases). From germline, CDR1 is ENHRY and CDR2 SYGVKD. The V gene lost 1 base and the J gene lost 0 bases, with 11 bases spanning the gap. This CDR3 contains 16 residues. The CDR3 DNA sequence: TGTGCCATCAGTGAGTGGACGGGAACTAGCACAGATACGCAGTATTTT. It codes for CAISEWTGTSTDTQYF.

This clone showed up just once. The rearrangement links TRBV5-1 to TRBJ2-1; D is unresolved. The V end lost 0 bases, the J end lost 4 bases, and 8 bases lay between the germline ends. The CDR3 is made up of 14 amino acids. CDR1 and CDR2 (germline): SGHRS, YFSETQ. The CDR3 sequence: CASSLDGEYNEQFF. The CDR3 nucleotides read TGCGCCAGCAGCTTGGATGGGGAATACAATGAGCAGTTCTTC.

The DNA of the CDR3 is TGTGCCAGCAGGCCGGCGACTTACTACGAGCAGTACTTC. Translating gives CASRPATYYEQYF. The chain couples TRBV28 to TRBJ2-7; D is ambiguous. The germline V and J ends were trimmed by 6 bases and 3 bases, with 12 bases remaining between them. The CDR3 is 13 residues long. CDR1 and CDR2 from the germline V gene are MDHEN and SYDVKM.

The chain employs TRBV19 and TRBJ2-7; D gene unclear. V lost 1 base to trimming and J lost 3 bases, with 10 bases between them. The CDR3 is 14 amino acids. Germline V gives CDR1 LNHDA, CDR2 SQIVND (reference sequence). The chain's CDR3 is CASSIVPGFYEQYF. In DNA form, the CDR3 reads TGTGCCAGTAGTATAGTTCCTGGGTTCTACGAGCAGTACTTC.

The chain carries TRBV21-1 and TRBJ2-1; TRBD2, as called in the table, went unchecked against the DNA. TRBV21-1 is tagged as a pseudogene. The CDR3 has 16 amino acids. The CDR3 bases are TGTGCCAGCAGCGCGCGACTAGCGGGAGGGCCCAATGAGCAGTTCTTC. This gives the protein CASSARLAGGPNEQFF.